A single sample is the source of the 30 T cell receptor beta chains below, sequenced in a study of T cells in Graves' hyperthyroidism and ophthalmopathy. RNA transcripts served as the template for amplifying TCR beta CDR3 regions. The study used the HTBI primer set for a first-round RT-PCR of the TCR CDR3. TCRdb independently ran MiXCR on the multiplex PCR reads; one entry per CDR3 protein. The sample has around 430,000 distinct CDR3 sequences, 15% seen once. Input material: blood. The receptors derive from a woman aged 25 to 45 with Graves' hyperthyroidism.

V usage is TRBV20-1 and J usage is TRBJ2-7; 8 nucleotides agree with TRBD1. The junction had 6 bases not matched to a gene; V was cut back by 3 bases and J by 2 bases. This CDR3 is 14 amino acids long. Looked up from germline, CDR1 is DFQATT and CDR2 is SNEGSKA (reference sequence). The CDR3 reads CSARDRVLAYEQYF. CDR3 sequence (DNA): TGCAGTGCTAGGGACAGGGTTCTCGCCTACGAGCAGTACTTC.

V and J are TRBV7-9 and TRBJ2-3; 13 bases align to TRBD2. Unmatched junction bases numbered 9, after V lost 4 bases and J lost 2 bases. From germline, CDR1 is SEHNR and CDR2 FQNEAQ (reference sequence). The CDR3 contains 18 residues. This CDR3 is CASSSEIGTSGDTDTQYF. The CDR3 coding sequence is TGTGCCAGCAGCTCTGAAATAGGGACTAGCGGGGACACAGATACGCAGTATTTT.

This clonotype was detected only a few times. CDR3 loop: CASRLGQIFSYNEQFF. In DNA form, the CDR3 reads TGTGCCAGCAGGCTAGGACAGATTTTCTCCTACAATGAGCAGTTCTTC. V is TRBV6-1 and J is TRBJ2-1, with a weak D call TRBD1 (6 bases). The CDR3 is 16 amino acids. Trimming shortened V by 6 bases and J by 0 bases, and 15 bases separated the two germline ends. CDR1 and CDR2 from the germline V gene are MNHNS and SASEGT.

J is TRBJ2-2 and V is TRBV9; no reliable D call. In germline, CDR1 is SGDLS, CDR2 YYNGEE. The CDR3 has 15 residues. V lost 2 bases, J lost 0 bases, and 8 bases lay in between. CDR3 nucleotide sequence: TGTGCCAGCAGCGTCGGTCTATCGAACACCGGGGAGCTGTTTTTT. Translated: CASSVGLSNTGELFF.

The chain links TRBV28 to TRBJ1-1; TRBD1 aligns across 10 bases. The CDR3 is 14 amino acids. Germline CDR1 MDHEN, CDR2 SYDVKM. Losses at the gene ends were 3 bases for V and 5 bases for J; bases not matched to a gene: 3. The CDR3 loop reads CASSFRDRGTEAFF. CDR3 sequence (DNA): TGTGCCAGCAGTTTTCGGGACAGGGGTACTGAAGCTTTCTTT.

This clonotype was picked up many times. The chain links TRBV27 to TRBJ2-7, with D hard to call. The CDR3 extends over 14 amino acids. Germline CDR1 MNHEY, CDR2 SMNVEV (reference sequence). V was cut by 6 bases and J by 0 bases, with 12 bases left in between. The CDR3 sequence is CASRGKVGSYEQYF. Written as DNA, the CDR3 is TGTGCCAGCAGAGGGAAGGTTGGCTCCTACGAGCAGTACTTC.

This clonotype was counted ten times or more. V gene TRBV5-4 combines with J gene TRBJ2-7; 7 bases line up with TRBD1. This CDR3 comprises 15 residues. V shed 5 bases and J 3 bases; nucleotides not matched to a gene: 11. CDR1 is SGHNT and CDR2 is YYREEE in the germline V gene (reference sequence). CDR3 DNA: TGTGCCAGCAGTGCCCCTACAGGGGCTCGCTACGAGCAGTACTTC. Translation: CASSAPTGARYEQYF.

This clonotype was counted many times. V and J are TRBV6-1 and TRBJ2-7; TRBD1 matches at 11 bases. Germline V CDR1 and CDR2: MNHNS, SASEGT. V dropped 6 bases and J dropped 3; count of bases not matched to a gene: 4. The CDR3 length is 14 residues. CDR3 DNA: TGTGCCAGCAGCAGGACAGGGGGCGTCTACGAGCAGTACTTC. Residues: CASSRTGGVYEQYF.

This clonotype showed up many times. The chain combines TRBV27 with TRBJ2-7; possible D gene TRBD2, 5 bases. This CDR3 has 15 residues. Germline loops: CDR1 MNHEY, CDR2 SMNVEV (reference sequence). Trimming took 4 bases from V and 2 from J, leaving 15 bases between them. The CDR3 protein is CASSWAGQETYEQYF. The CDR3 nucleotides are TGTGCCAGCAGTTGGGCGGGCCAGGAAACCTACGAGCAGTACTTC.

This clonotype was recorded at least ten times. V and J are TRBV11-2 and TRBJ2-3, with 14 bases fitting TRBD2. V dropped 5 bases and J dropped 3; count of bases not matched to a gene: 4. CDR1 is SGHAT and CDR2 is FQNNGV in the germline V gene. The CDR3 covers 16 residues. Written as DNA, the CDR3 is TGTGCCAGCAGCCAAGGACTAGCGGGAGGAACAGATACGCAGTATTTT. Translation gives CASSQGLAGGTDTQYF.

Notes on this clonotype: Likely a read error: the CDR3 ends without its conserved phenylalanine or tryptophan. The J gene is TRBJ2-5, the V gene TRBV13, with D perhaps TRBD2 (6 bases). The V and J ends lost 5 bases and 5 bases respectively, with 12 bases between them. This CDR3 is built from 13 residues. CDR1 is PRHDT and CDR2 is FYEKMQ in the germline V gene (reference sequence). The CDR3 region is CASSPGLRETQYL. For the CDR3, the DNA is TGTGCCAGCAGCCCGGGACTGCGGGAGACCCAGTACCTC.

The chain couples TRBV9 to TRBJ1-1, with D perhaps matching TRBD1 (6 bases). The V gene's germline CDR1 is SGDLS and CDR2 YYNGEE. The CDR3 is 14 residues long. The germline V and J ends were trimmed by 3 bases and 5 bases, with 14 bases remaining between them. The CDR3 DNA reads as TGTGCCAGCAGCGAGGGACACCCTGGGACTGAAGCTTTCTTT. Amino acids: CASSEGHPGTEAFF. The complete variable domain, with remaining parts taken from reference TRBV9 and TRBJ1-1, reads DSGVTQTPKHLITATGQRVTLRCSPRSGDLSVYWYQQSLDQGLQFLIQYYNGEERAKGNILERFSAQQFPDLHSELNLSSLELGDSALYFCASSEGHPGTEAFFGQGTRLTVV.

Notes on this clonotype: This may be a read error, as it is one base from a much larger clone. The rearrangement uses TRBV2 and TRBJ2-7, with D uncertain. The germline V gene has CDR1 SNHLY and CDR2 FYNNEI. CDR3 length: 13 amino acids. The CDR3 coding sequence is TGTGCCAGCAAGATCTCGAGCTCCTACGGGCAGTACTTC. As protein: CASKISSSYGQYF.

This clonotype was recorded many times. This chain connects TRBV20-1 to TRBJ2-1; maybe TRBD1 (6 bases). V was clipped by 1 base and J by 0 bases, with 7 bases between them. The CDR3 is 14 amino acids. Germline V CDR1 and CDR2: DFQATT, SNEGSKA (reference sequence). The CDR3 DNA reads TGCAGTGCTAGAGGGGACACCTCCTACAATGAGCAGTTCTTC. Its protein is CSARGDTSYNEQFF.

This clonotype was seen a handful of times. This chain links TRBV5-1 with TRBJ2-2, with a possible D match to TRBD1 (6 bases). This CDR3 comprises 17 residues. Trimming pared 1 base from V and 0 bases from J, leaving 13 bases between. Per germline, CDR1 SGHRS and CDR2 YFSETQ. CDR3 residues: CASSLSKGQPNTGELFF. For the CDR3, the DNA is TGCGCCAGCAGCTTGAGTAAAGGACAGCCGAACACCGGGGAGCTGTTTTTT.

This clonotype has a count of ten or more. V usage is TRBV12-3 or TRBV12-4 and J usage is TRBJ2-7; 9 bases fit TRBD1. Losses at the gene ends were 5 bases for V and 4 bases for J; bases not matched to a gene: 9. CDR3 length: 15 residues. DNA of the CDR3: TGTGCCAGCAGTGGAATGGACAGGGGAGATTACGAGCAGTACTTC. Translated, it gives CASSGMDRGDYEQYF.

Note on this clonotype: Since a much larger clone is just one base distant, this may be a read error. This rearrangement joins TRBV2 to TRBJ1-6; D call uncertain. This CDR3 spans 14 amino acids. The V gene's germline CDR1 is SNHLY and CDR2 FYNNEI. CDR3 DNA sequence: TGTGCCAGCAGGGAAGGAGAGGGTAATTCACCCGTCCACTTT. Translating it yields CASREGEGNSPVHF. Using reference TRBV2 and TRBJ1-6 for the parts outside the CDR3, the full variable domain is EPEVTQTPSHQVTQMGQEVILRCVPISNHLYFYWYRQILGQKVEFLVSFYNNEISEKSEIFDDQFSVERPDGSNFTLKIRSTKLEDSAMYFCASREGEGNSPVHFGNGTRLTVT.

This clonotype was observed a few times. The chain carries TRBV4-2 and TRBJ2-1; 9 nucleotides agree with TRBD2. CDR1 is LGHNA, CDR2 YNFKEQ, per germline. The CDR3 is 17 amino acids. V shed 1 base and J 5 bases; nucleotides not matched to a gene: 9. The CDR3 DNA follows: TGTGCCAGCAGCCAAGGCCCGACTAGCGGCAGGAACAATGAGCAGTTCTTC. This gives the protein CASSQGPTSGRNNEQFF.

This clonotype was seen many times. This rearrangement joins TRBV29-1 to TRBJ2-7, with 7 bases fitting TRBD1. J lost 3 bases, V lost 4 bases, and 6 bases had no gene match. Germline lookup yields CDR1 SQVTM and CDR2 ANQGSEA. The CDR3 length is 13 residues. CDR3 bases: TGCAGCGTTGGGTGGACAGGAAACTACGAGCAGTACTTC. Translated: CSVGWTGNYEQYF.

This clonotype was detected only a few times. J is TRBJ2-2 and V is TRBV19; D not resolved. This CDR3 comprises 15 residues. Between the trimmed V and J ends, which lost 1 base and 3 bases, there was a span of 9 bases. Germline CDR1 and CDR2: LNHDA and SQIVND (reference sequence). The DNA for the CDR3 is TGTGCCAGTAGTATAGTATATGCGGACACCGGGGAGCTGTTTTTT. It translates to CASSIVYADTGELFF.

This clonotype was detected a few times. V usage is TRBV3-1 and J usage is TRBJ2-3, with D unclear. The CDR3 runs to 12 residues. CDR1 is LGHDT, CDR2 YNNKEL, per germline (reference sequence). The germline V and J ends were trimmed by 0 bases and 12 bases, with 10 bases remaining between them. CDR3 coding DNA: TGTGCCAGCAGCCAAGATGAGCTACGACAGTATTTT. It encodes CASSQDELRQYF.

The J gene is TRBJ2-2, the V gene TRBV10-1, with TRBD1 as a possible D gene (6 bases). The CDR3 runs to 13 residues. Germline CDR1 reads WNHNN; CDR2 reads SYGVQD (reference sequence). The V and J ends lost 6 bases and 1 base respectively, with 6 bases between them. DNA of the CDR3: TGCGCCAGCAGGGACAGGAACACCGGGGAGCTGTTTTTT. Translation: CASRDRNTGELFF.

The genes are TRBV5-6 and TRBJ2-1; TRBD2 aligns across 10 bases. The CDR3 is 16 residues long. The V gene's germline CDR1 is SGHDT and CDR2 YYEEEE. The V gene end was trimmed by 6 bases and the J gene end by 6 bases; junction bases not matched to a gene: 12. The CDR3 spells CASNPTGLAASNEQFF. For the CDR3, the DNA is TGTGCCAGCAACCCGACAGGACTAGCGGCCTCCAATGAGCAGTTCTTC.

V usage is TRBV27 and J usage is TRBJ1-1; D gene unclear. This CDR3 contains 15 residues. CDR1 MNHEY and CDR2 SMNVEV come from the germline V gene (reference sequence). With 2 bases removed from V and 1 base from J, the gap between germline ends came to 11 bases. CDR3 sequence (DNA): TGTGCCAGCAGTTTAGCGGGATCCTCGAACACTGAAGCTTTCTTT. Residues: CASSLAGSSNTEAFF.

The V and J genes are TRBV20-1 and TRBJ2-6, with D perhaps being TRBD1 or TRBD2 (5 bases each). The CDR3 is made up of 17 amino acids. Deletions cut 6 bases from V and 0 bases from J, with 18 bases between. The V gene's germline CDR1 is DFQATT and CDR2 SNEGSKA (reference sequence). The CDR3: CSAAGTDEPSGANVLTF. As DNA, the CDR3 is TGCAGTGCCGCAGGGACGGACGAACCCTCTGGGGCCAACGTCCTGACTTTC.

In nucleotides, the CDR3 is TGTGCCAGCAAAAGGGGACTAGCGACCCCCCATACGCAGTATTTT. Amino acids: CASKRGLATPHTQYF. The chain carries TRBV6-1 and TRBJ2-3, with 10 bases matching TRBD2. J was trimmed by 7 bases and V by 7 bases; bases with no gene match: 11. The CDR3 has 15 residues. Looked up from germline, CDR1 is MNHNS and CDR2 is SASEGT.

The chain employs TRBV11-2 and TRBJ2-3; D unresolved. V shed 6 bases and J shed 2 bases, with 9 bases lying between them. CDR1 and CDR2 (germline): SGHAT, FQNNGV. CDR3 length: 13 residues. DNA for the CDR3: TGTGCCAGCAGACCCTCGACCACAGATACGCAGTATTTT. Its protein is CASRPSTTDTQYF.

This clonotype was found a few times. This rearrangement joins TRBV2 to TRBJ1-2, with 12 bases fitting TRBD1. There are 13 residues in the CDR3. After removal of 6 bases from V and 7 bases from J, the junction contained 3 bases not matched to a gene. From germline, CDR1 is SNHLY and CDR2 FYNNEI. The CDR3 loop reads CASRGTGGSGYTF. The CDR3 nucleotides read TGTGCCAGCAGAGGGACAGGGGGCTCTGGCTACACCTTC.

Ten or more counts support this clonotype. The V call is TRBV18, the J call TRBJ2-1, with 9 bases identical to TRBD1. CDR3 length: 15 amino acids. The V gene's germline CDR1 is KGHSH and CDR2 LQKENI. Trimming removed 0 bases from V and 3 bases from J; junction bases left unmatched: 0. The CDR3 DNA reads TGTGCCAGCTCACCACCGGACAGGGGCTACAATGAGCAGTTCTTC. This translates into CASSPPDRGYNEQFF.

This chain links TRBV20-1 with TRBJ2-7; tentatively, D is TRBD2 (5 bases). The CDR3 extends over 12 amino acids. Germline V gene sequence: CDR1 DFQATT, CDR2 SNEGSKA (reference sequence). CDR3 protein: CSPRDSSYEQYF. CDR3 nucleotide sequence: TGCAGCCCACGGGATAGCTCCTACGAGCAGTACTTC.